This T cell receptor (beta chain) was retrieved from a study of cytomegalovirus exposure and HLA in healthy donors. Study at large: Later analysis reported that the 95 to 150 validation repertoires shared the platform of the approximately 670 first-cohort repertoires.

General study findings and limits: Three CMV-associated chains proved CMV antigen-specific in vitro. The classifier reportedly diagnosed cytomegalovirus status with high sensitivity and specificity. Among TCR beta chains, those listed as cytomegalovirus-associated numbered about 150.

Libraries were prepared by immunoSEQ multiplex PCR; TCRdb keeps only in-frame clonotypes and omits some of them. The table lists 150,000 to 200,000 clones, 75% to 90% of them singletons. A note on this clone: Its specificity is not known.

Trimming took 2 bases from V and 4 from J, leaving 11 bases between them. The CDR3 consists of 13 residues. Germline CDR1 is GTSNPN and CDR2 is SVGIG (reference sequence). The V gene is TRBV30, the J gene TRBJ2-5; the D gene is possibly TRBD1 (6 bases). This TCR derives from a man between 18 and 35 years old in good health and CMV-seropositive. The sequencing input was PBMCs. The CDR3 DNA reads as TGTGCCTGGAGTACAGGGTTGGGAGAGACCCAGTACTTC. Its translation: CAWSTGLGETQYF.